The 2 T cell receptor beta chains below all came from one sample that was sequenced in a study of cytomegalovirus exposure and HLA in healthy donors. The study ran its PCR with 60 Vbeta and 13 Jbeta primers. Generated by immunoSEQ multiplex PCR, the TCRdb table keeps only in-frame clones and is missing some. The repertoire holds under 200,000 clones, with roughly 75% as singletons. Sequencing was done on a sample of PBMCs. The receptors here all came from a woman in her forties or fifties in good health and CMV-seropositive.

The rearrangement uses TRBV11-3 and TRBJ2-1, with TRBD2 matching over 8 bases. After removal of 4 bases from V and 10 bases from J, the junction contained 3 bases not matched to a gene. The CDR3 runs 12 residues. CDR1 is SGHNT, CDR2 YENEEA, per germline. The CDR3 loop is CASSSERGEQFF. The CDR3 DNA sequence: TGTGCCAGCAGCTCAGAGCGGGGGGAGCAGTTCTTC.

The chain employs TRBV14 and TRBJ2-3; the match to TRBD2 covers 7 bases. CDR3 length equals 14 residues. CDR1 SGHDN and CDR2 FVKESK come from the germline V gene. V shed 9 bases, J shed 1 base, and the junction held 7 bases outside the gene matches. CDR3 nucleotide sequence: TGTGCCAGTAAAGCGGGGCTGGGCACAGATACGCAGTATTTT. Protein product: CASKAGLGTDTQYF.